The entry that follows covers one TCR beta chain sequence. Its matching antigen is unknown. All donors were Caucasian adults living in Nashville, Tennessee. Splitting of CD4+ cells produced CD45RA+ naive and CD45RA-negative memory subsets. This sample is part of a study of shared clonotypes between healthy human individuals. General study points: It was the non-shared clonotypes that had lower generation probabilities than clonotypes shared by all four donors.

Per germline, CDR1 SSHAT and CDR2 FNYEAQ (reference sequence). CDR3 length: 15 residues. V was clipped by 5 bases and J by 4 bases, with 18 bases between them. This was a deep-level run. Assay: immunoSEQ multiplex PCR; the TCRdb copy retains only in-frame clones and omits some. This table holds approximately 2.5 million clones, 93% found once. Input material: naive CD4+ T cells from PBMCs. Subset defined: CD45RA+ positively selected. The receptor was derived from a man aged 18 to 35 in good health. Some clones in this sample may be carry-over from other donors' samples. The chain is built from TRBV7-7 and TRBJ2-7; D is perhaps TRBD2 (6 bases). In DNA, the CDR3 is TGTGCCAGCAGCCGTGGAGGACTACCCAATTACGAGCAGTACTTC. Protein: CASSRGGLPNYEQYF.